This T cell receptor beta chain comes out of a study of T-cell reconstitution after alpha-beta-depleted transplantation in children. Researchers prepared the TCRbeta library using unique molecular identifiers, the study reports. TCRdb reprocessed the PCR reads via MiXCR and lists one record per CDR3 protein. The table includes just under 550,000 distinct CDR3 sequences, around 18% detected once. V was trimmed by 4 bases and J by 2 bases, leaving 18 bases between them. The CDR3 covers 16 residues. The germline CDR1 and CDR2 sequences are MNHNS and SASEGT. The chain has TRBV6-1 and TRBJ2-7; D possibly corresponds to TRBD2 (6 bases). This clonotype was obtained from a human donor who donated a stem cell graft to a child with acute lymphoblastic leukemia. The material sequenced was PBMCs from the stem cell graft donor, taken from the stem cell graft. The CDR3: CASSGRELRQTYEQYF. In nucleotides, the CDR3 is TGTGCCAGCAGTGGGAGGGAGCTAAGACAGACCTACGAGCAGTACTTC.